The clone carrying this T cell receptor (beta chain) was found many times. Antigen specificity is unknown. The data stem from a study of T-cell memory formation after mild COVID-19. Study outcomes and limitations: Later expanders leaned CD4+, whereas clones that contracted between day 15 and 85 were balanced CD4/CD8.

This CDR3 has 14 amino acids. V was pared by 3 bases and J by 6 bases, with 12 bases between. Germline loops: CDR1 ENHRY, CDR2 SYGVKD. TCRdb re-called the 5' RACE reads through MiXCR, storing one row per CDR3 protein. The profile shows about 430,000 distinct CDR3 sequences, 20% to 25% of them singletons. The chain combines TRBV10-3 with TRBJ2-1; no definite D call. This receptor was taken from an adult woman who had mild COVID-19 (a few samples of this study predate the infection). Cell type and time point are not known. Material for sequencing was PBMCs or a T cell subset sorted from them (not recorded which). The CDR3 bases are TGTGCCATCAGTGATTCCCATGACGTCAATGAGCAGTTCTTC. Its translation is CAISDSHDVNEQFF.